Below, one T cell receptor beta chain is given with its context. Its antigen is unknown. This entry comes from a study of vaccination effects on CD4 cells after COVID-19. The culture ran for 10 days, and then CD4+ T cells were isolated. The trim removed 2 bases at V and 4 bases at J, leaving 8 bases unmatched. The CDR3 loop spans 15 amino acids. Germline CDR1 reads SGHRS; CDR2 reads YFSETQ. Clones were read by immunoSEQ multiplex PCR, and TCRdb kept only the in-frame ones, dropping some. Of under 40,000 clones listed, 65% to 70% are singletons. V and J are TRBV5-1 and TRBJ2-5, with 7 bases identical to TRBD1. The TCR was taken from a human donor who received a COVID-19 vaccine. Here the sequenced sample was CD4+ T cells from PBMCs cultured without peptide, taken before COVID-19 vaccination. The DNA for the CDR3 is TGCGCCAGCAGCTTAACAGGGGACCGCGCAGAGACCCAGTACTTC. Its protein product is CASSLTGDRAETQYF.